These 10 T cell receptor beta chains share one sample of origin, sequenced in a study of molecular identifiers for immune sequencing clone quantification. TCRdb used MiXCR to reprocess the PCR reads, holding one entry per CDR3 protein. The sample yields under 350,000 distinct CDR3 sequences, roughly 24% seen once. The sequencing sample was made of naive CD8+ T cells from blood, with Jurkat cell RNA spiked in. Specified subset: FACS-sorted CD8+CD4-CCR7+CD45RA+ naive T cells. These receptor sequences come from a human donor in good health. Some libraries in this study had Jurkat cell RNA spiked in.

This clonotype was seen ten or more times. The chain employs TRBV12-3 or TRBV12-4 and TRBJ2-3; TRBD1 might be the D (6 bases). This CDR3 region has 13 residues. The V and J ends lost 8 bases and 1 base respectively, with 10 bases between them. For the CDR3, the DNA is TGTGCCAGCGGGGGCCTCCGCACAGATACGCAGTATTTT. It specifies CASGGLRTDTQYF.

A few counts support this clonotype. V is TRBV23-1 and J is TRBJ1-5, with D perhaps matching TRBD1 (6 bases). TRBV23-1 is placed among ORFs of uncertain function. CDR3 size: 16 residues. Deletions cut 3 bases from V and 3 bases from J, with 15 bases between. CDR3 sequence (DNA): TGCGCCAGCAGTCAGTCCCACAGGGTTTTCAATCAGCCCCAGCATTTT. Its translation: CASSQSHRVFNQPQHF.

Only a few counts were recorded for this clonotype. The chain joins TRBV11-2 to TRBJ2-1; D call uncertain. Per the germline V gene, CDR1 is SGHAT and CDR2 is FQNNGV. The CDR3 extends over 14 amino acids. The V and J ends lost 5 bases and 7 bases respectively, with 15 bases between them. The CDR3 region is CASSRPGPINEQFF. The CDR3 nucleotides read TGTGCCAGCAGCCGACCCGGGCCTATTAATGAGCAGTTCTTC.

This clonotype occurred a few times. The chain links TRBV12-3 or TRBV12-4 to TRBJ2-7, with 10 bases that match TRBD1. J was trimmed by 4 bases and V by 5 bases; bases with no gene match: 14. This CDR3 spans 17 amino acids. The CDR3 reads CASSPGAGTGDFYEQYF. In DNA, the CDR3 is TGTGCCAGCAGTCCAGGGGCCGGGACAGGGGACTTTTACGAGCAGTACTTC.

This clonotype was detected many times. V gene TRBV20-1 combines with J gene TRBJ2-7; the match to TRBD1 covers 7 bases. Germline V gives CDR1 DFQATT, CDR2 SNEGSKA (reference sequence). The CDR3 extends over 13 amino acids. The ends lost 6 bases at V and 4 bases at J; junction bases unmatched: 9. CDR3: CSAGPGQTYEQYF. CDR3 bases: TGCAGTGCGGGCCCGGGACAGACATACGAGCAGTACTTC.

This clonotype was seen a handful of times. This rearrangement joins TRBV7-9 to TRBJ1-2, with 8 bases aligning to TRBD1. This CDR3 has 16 residues. Losses at the gene ends were 7 bases for V and 0 bases for J; bases not matched to a gene: 10. Germline lookup yields CDR1 SEHNR and CDR2 FQNEAQ (reference sequence). The CDR3 bases are TGTGCCAGCACGCCCCCGACAGGGGATGCTAACTATGGCTACACCTTC. Amino acid sequence: CASTPPTGDANYGYTF.

This clonotype came up many times. The CDR3 coding sequence is TGTGCCAGCAGCCAAGAGGCTTTAGGTCGCGACGAGCAGTACTTC. This encodes CASSQEALGRDEQYF. The rearrangement links TRBV28 to TRBJ2-7; no definite D call. Germline V gene sequence: CDR1 MDHEN, CDR2 SYDVKM. The CDR3 sequence is 15 residues long. Trimming took 6 bases from V and 5 from J, leaving 20 bases between them.

In this sample, this clonotype turned up many times. The chain links TRBV11-2 to TRBJ2-7; 8 bases align to TRBD1. The germline CDR1 and CDR2 sequences are SGHAT and FQNNGV. The J segment lost 2 bases and the V segment lost 5 bases, leaving 11 bases of the junction unmatched. The CDR3 length is 16 residues. CDR3 sequence reads: CASSPARQGLPYEQYF. CDR3 DNA sequence: TGTGCCAGCAGCCCAGCTCGACAGGGGCTGCCCTACGAGCAGTACTTC.

In this sample, this clonotype turned up many times. The J gene is TRBJ2-3, the V gene TRBV9, with D possibly TRBD2 on 5 matching bases. The V end was cut by 4 bases, the J end by 0 bases, with 6 bases between. The CDR3 has 13 amino acids. Germline-derived CDR1 and CDR2 are SGDLS and YYNGEE. The CDR3 region has the DNA TGTGCCAGCAGCAGGACTAGCACAGATACGCAGTATTTT. Protein: CASSRTSTDTQYF.

This clonotype was counted between two and nine times. J is TRBJ1-1 and V is TRBV7-9; no firm D call. Germline CDR1 is SEHNR and CDR2 is FQNEAQ (reference sequence). This CDR3 spans 12 amino acids. V was trimmed by 5 bases and J by 4 bases, leaving 8 bases between them. DNA for the CDR3: TGTGCCAGCAGCCATCTGGCCACTGAAGCTTTCTTT. Amino acid sequence: CASSHLATEAFF.